This entry lists 13 T cell receptor beta chains sequenced from one sample in a study of radiotherapy plus CTLA-4 blockade in lung cancer. Produced via immunoSEQ multiplex PCR; TCRdb's table is partial and in-frame only. The sample has tens of thousands of clones; 77% are singletons. The sequencing used peripheral blood, collected from a patient treated with radiotherapy plus ipilimumab. The receptors were sampled from a human donor with non-small cell lung cancer whose response to radiotherapy plus ipilimumab could not be evaluated.

V is TRBV2 and J is TRBJ2-1, with 12 bases that match TRBD2. Germline trimming cut 9 bases from V and 5 bases from J; bases unmatched to any gene: 2. Germline lookup yields CDR1 SNHLY and CDR2 FYNNEI. The CDR3 is made up of 13 amino acids. The CDR3 DNA reads TGTGCCAGTTGGACTAGCGGGGACAATGAGCAGTTCTTC. It encodes CASWTSGDNEQFF.

CDR3 loop: CASSLGGINGYTF. The CDR3 DNA is TGTGCCAGCAGCTTAGGAGGGATAAATGGCTACACCTTC. V usage is TRBV7-2 and J usage is TRBJ1-2; unclear D gene. Germline-derived CDR1 and CDR2 are SGHTA and FQGNSA. CDR3 length equals 13 residues. The V end was cut by 1 base, the J end by 6 bases, with 9 bases between.

This chain joins TRBV4-1 and TRBJ2-3; TRBD2 agrees at 8 bases. V was pared by 4 bases and J by 0 bases, with 6 bases of the junction left unmatched. The CDR3 spans 16 residues. The germline CDR1 and CDR2 sequences are MGHRA and YSYEKL. For the CDR3, the DNA is TGCGCCAGCAGCCGAGCGGGGGTTCCTAGCACAGATACGCAGTATTTT. It is translated as CASSRAGVPSTDTQYF.

The chain has TRBV2 and TRBJ2-6; D is unclear. The CDR3 contains 14 residues. Germline lookup yields CDR1 SNHLY and CDR2 FYNNEI. V lost 5 bases, J lost 2 bases, and 7 bases lay in between. This chain's CDR3 is CASSSSTGANVLTF. The CDR3 DNA is TGTGCCAGCAGTTCTTCTACTGGGGCCAACGTCCTGACTTTC.

V usage is TRBV4-3 and J usage is TRBJ2-2, with a weak D call TRBD2 (6 bases). This CDR3 has 16 amino acids. V was pared by 1 base and J by 1 base, with 10 bases between. Looked up from germline, CDR1 is LGHNA and CDR2 is YSLEER. CDR3 nucleotides: TGCGCCAGCAGCCAAGGCTTGGGAGGGAACACCGGGGAGCTGTTTTTT. This gives the protein CASSQGLGGNTGELFF.

This rearrangement joins TRBV4-1 to TRBJ2-5; D might be TRBD1 (6 bases). Germline V lookup: CDR1 MGHRA, CDR2 YSYEKL. Trimming cost V 3 bases and J 8 bases, with 13 bases left between them. CDR3 length: 13 residues. The CDR3 bases are TGCGCCAGCAGCCAGGGGGCAGAACTAACCCAGTACTTC. Protein: CASSQGAELTQYF.

The sample holds one count of this clone. This chain links TRBV7-6 with TRBJ2-7, with 10 bases fitting TRBD1. Germline trimming cut 5 bases from V and 3 bases from J; bases unmatched to any gene: 4. From germline, CDR1 is SGHVS and CDR2 FNYEAQ. This CDR3 is built from 14 residues. The CDR3 nucleotides read TGTGCCAGCAGCCGAGGGACAGGGGACTACGAGCAGTACTTC. Translating it yields CASSRGTGDYEQYF.

Remarks on this clone: A junction boundary mismatches the germline segment, possibly from a read error. The J gene is TRBJ2-7, the V gene TRBV9, with TRBD2 matching over 8 bases. CDR1 and CDR2 from the germline V gene are SGDLS and YYNGEE. This CDR3 is built from 15 residues. CDR3 nucleotide sequence: TGTGCCAGCAGCCCAACTAGCGGATCCTCCTACGGGCAGTACTTC. Protein product: CASSPTSGSSYGQYF.

The rearrangement joins TRBV7-8 to TRBJ1-1; TRBD1 aligns across 10 bases. Germline-derived CDR1 and CDR2 are SGHVS and FQNEAQ. This CDR3 contains 15 residues. Trimming removed 5 bases from V and 6 bases from J; junction bases left unmatched: 9. The CDR3 region is CASSGQGGPAAEAFF. The CDR3 coding sequence is TGTGCCAGCAGCGGACAGGGGGGCCCCGCGGCTGAAGCTTTCTTT.

The V gene is TRBV5-4, the J gene TRBJ2-1; 8 nucleotides line up with TRBD2. The J segment lost 6 bases and the V segment lost 1 base, leaving 6 bases of the junction unmatched. Per germline, CDR1 SGHNT and CDR2 YYREEE (reference sequence). This CDR3 is built from 15 residues. The CDR3 coding sequence is TGTGCCAGCAGCTTGCTGGCGGGAGGTGGCAATGAGCAGTTCTTC. Amino acid sequence: CASSLLAGGGNEQFF.

With regard to this clone: The identical CDR3 is also encoded by other nucleotide sequences in the sample. The chain joins TRBV6-5 to TRBJ1-3; perhaps TRBD1 as D (5 bases). This CDR3 region has 13 residues. Germline V CDR1 and CDR2: MNHEY, SVGAGI. V was shortened by 2 bases and J by 4 bases, with 6 bases between the two germline ends. The CDR3 sequence: CASSYRGGNTIYF. The CDR3 DNA reads TGTGCCAGCAGTTACCGGGGGGGAAACACCATATATTTT.

The chain couples TRBV30 to TRBJ1-2; 8 nucleotides agree with TRBD1. Germline V gene sequence: CDR1 GTSNPN, CDR2 SVGIG (reference sequence). CDR3 length: 13 residues. The V and J ends lost 0 bases and 7 bases, in that order; junction bases with no gene match: 4. The CDR3 reads CAWSVAGGVGYTF. DNA for the CDR3: TGTGCCTGGAGTGTGGCAGGGGGCGTTGGCTACACCTTC.

The gene calls are TRBV19 and TRBJ1-1; 7 positions agree with TRBD1. Germline CDR1 reads LNHDA; CDR2 reads SQIVND (reference sequence). V was pared by 8 bases and J by 11 bases, with 11 bases of the junction left unmatched. The CDR3 totals 12 residues. CDR3 region: CASGDRAQGAFF. DNA of the CDR3: TGTGCCAGTGGCGACAGGGCCCAGGGGGCTTTCTTT.